The present T cell receptor beta chain was sequenced within a study of shared clonotypes between healthy human individuals. Overall study: The study drew on a couple of women and three men aged 18 to 49 as donors.

TCRdb's table, derived via immunoSEQ multiplex PCR, lists solely in-frame clones and lacks some. The repertoire holds about 2 million clones, just under 95% seen once, with roughly 1% in the top ten. The CDR3 consists of 14 residues. CD45RO-negative, CCR7-selected cells formed the naive CD8 fraction, which excluded terminally differentiated effector memory CD45RA+ cells. This TCR was sampled from a young man in good health. This sequence joins TRBV21-1 and TRBJ1-5; the table's D call TRBD1 went unverified against the DNA. TRBV21-1 is termed a pseudogene. The sequenced material came from naive CD8+ T cells sorted from blood. The CDR3 reads CAIETTGGPQPQHF. In DNA form, the CDR3 reads TGTGCCATCGAGACTACAGGGGGCCCTCAGCCCCAGCATTTT.